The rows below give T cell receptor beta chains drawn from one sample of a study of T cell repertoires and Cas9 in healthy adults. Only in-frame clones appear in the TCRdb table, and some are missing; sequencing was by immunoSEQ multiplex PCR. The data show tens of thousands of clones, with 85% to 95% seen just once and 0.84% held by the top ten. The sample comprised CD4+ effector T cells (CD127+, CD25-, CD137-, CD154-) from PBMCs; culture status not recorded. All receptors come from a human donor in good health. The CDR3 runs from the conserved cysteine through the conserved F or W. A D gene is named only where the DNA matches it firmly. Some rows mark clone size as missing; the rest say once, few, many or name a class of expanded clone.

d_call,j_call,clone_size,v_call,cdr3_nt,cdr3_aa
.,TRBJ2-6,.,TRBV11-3,TGTGCCAGCAGCACAGGTGGGGGCTCTGGGGCCAACGTCCTGACTTTC,CASSTGGGSGANVLTF
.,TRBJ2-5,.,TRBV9,TGTGCCAGCAGCTCCTTCCGGGGGCCGGAAGAGACCCAGTACTTC,CASSSFRGPEETQYF
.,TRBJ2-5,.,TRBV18,TGTGCCACAGGGATCAACCAAGAGACCCAGTACTTC,CATGINQETQYF
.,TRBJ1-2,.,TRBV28,TGTGCCAGCAGAATGCCGGACAGATCTAACTATGGCTACACCTTC,CASRMPDRSNYGYTF
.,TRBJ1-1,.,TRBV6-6,TGTGCCAGCAGTTTTACAGGACTTGAAGCTTTCTTT,CASSFTGLEAFF
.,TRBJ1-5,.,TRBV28,TGTGCCAGCAGTTTACAAACAGGGTGGCATAGCAATCAGCCCCAGCATTTT,CASSLQTGWHSNQPQHF
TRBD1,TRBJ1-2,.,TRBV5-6,TGTGCCAGCAGCTTGTACGGCGCCGGGACAGGGGGAGGTGGCTACACCTTC,CASSLYGAGTGGGGYTF
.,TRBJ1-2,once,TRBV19,TGTGCCAGTAGTATAGAGGCCTCGGACTCGAATGGCTACACCTTC,CASSIEASDSNGYTF
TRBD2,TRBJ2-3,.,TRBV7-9,TGTGCCAGCAGCTTAGGTAGTGTGAGGCGGGGGACCCGCACAGATATGCAGTATTTT,CASSLGSVRRGTRTDMQYF
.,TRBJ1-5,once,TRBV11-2,TGTGCCAGCAGCTTAGGGGTCCAGCCCCAGCATTTT,CASSLGVQPQHF
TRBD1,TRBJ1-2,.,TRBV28,TGTGCCAGCAGGGATAGGAAAGGGCAGGGGGCGGACTATGGCTACACCTTC,CASRDRKGQGADYGYTF